This T cell receptor (beta chain) originates from a study of blood T cell repertoires in COVID-19. Study as a whole: Sources were T cells, B-cell-depleted T cells, or PBMCs; the material itself was cDNA or gDNA.

As processed by the authors: Reference gene primer amplification in the assay estimated nucleated cell counts. TCRdb keeps only in-frame clones here, not all; method: immunoSEQ multiplex PCR. V and J calls and clone size are as listed in that table; D and trimming were resolved from the DNA. The sample holds about 130,000 clones, about 85% seen once. Between the trimmed V and J ends, which lost 5 bases and 1 base, there was a span of 11 bases. CDR1 and CDR2 from the germline V gene are MNHEY and SVGEGT. CDR3 length: 15 residues. The chain is built from TRBV6-2 or TRBV6-3 and TRBJ2-2, with D perhaps matching TRBD1 (5 bases). The specimen was peripheral blood. The clonotype comes from a woman over 75 with acute or convalescent COVID-19. The CDR3 nucleotides read TGTGCCAGCAGTCGTCAGACAGTGAACACCGGGGAGCTGTTTTTT. This translates into CASSRQTVNTGELFF.